Shown below are 8 T cell receptor beta chains from a single sample sequenced in a study of identical twins. TCRdb used MiXCR to reprocess the 5' RACE reads, holding one entry per CDR3 protein. The sample has approximately 690,000 distinct CDR3 sequences; 5.5% to 6.5% are singletons. The sequencing sample was made of naive T cells sorted from blood. Receptors originate from a man younger than 30 in good health.

This clonotype was counted ten times or more. V usage is TRBV12-3 or TRBV12-4 and J usage is TRBJ1-2, with no clear D. The CDR3 spans 13 residues. Trimming took 1 base from V and 4 from J, leaving 7 bases between them. The CDR3: CASSLGWAYGYTF. DNA for the CDR3: TGTGCCAGCAGTTTAGGGTGGGCCTATGGCTACACCTTC.

The chain uses TRBV7-9 and TRBJ1-1, with 11 bases lining up with TRBD1. The V segment lost 5 bases and the J segment 4 bases; nucleotides outside the gene matches: 9. Germline V gene lookup returns CDR1 SEHNR and CDR2 FQNEAQ (reference sequence). The CDR3 sequence is 16 residues long. The CDR3 DNA reads as TGTGCCAGCAGCCCTCGGACAGGGGGCGCGATCACTGAAGCTTTCTTT. Translation gives CASSPRTGGAITEAFF.

The V gene is TRBV27, the J gene TRBJ2-2; D gene uncertain. Germline V lookup: CDR1 MNHEY, CDR2 SMNVEV (reference sequence). This CDR3 has 16 residues. Between the trimmed V and J ends, which lost 3 bases and 0 bases, there was a span of 11 bases. The CDR3 DNA reads TGTGCCAGCAGTTTCTTGTCGTTCGCGAACACCGGGGAGCTGTTTTTT. As protein: CASSFLSFANTGELFF.

This clonotype was counted a few times. The chain links TRBV10-3 to TRBJ2-1, with 12 bases fitting TRBD2. Germline CDR1 is ENHRY and CDR2 is SYGVKD. Trimming cost V 5 bases and J 7 bases; bases outside gene matches: 3. This CDR3 contains 14 residues. The CDR3, as DNA: TGTGCCATCAGTCTAGCGGGAGGGGGAAATGAGCAGTTCTTC. As protein: CAISLAGGGNEQFF.

Ten or more counts support this clonotype. The V gene is TRBV28, the J gene TRBJ2-2, with D perhaps TRBD1 or TRBD2 (5 bases each). V lost 6 bases and J 1 base, leaving 18 bases between the germline ends. The CDR3 has 17 residues. Germline CDR1 and CDR2: MDHEN and SYDVKM. The CDR3 region is CASSFPPGRVNTGELFF. The CDR3 DNA is TGTGCCAGCAGCTTCCCCCCGGGACGGGTGAACACCGGGGAGCTGTTTTTT.

Comments on this clonotype: Compared with germline, one end of the junction differs, possibly owing to a read error. The V call is TRBV6-2 or TRBV6-3, the J call TRBJ2-1; the match to TRBD2 covers 12 bases. Germline V lookup: CDR1 MNHEY, CDR2 SVGEGT. The length of the CDR3 is 18 residues. CDR3 protein: CASSSKTSGRLRENEQLF. CDR3 DNA sequence: TGTGCCAGCAGTTCCAAGACTAGCGGGAGACTCAGGGAGAATGAGCAGCTCTTC.

This clonotype was recorded a few times. J is TRBJ2-1 and V is TRBV11-2; 10 bases are shared with TRBD1. Trimming removed 5 bases from V and 2 bases from J; junction bases left unmatched: 3. The CDR3 extends over 15 amino acids. Looked up from germline, CDR1 is SGHAT and CDR2 is FQNNGV. The CDR3 DNA reads as TGTGCCAGCAGCAAAGACAGGGGGCCCTACAATGAGCAGTTCTTC. Amino acids: CASSKDRGPYNEQFF.

The table lists this clonotype with many counts. The rearrangement uses TRBV6-2 or TRBV6-3 and TRBJ2-5; TRBD1 matches at 8 bases. Losses at the gene ends were 4 bases for V and 5 bases for J; bases not matched to a gene: 12. CDR1 and CDR2 (germline): MNHEY, SVGEGT. The CDR3 length is 16 residues. As DNA, the CDR3 is TGTGCCAGCAGTTCGATCCGGACAGGGACGAAGGAGACCCAGTACTTC. Its protein product is CASSSIRTGTKETQYF.